This TCR beta chain was captured by sequencing in a study of cytomegalovirus exposure and HLA in healthy donors. The CDR3 length is 13 residues. Germline assignment: CDR1 MNHNY and CDR2 SVGAGI (reference sequence). V was cut by 6 bases and J by 7 bases, with 15 bases left in between. PCR was performed using 60 Vbeta and 13 Jbeta primers. Sequencing used immunoSEQ multiplex PCR; TCRdb keeps in-frame clones, though not all of them. The sample has more than 130,000 clones; around 83% are singletons. This clonotype was sampled from a man aged 35-49 years in good health and CMV-seropositive. J is TRBJ2-5 and V is TRBV6-6; a possible D gene is TRBD2 (6 bases). The sample consisted of PBMCs. The CDR3: CASRSTTTRTQYF. CDR3 coding DNA: TGTGCCAGCAGGAGTACTACGACTAGGACCCAGTACTTC.